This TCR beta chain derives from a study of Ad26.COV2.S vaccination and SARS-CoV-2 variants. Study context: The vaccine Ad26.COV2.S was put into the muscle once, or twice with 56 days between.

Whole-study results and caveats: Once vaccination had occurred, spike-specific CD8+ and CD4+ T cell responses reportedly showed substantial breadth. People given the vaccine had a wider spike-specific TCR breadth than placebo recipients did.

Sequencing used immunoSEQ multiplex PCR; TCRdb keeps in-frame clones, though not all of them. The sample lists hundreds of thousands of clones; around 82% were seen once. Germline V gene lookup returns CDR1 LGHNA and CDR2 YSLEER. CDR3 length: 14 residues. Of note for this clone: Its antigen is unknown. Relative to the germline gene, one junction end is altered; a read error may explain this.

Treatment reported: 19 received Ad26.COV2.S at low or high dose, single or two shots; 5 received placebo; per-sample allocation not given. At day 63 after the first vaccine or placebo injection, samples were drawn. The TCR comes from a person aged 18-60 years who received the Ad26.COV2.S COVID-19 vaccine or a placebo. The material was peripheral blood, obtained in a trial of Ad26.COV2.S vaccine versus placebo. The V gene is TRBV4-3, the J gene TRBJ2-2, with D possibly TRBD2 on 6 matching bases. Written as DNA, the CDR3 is TGCGCCAGCAGCCCTATGAGAGGGCTGGGGGGGCTGTTTTTT. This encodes CASSPMRGLGGLFF.